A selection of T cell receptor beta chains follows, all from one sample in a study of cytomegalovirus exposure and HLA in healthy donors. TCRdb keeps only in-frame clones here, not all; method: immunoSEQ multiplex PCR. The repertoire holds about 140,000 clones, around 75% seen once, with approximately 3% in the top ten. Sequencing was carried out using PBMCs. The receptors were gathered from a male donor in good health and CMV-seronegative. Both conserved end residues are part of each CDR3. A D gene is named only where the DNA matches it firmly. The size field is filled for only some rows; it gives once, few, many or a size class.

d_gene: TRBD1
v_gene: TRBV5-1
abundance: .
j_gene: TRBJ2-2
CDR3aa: CASSSPDRVNTGELFF
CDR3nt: TGCGCCAGCAGCTCACCGGACAGGGTTAACACCGGGGAGCTGTTTTTT

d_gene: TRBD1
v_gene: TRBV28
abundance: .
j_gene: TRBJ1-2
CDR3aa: CASSSGQNAHGYTF
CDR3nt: TGTGCCAGCAGCTCGGGACAGAACGCCCATGGCTACACCTTC

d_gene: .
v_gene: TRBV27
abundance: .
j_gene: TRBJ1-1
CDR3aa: CASSYMGQNTEAFF
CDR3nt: TGTGCCAGCAGTTACATGGGCCAGAACACTGAAGCTTTCTTT

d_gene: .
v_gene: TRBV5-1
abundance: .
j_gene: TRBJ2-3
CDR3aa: CASTTDPSGTQYF
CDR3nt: TGCGCCAGCACTACAGACCCCTCCGGTACGCAGTATTTT

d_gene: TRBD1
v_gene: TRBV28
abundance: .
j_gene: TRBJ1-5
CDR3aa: CASSFRDRVGQPQHF
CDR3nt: TGTGCCAGCAGCTTTCGGGACAGGGTAGGGCAGCCCCAGCATTTT

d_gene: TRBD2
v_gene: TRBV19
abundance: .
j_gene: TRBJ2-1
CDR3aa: CASTAGTSLNNEQFF
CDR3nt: TGTGCCAGTACCGCCGGGACTAGCCTAAACAATGAGCAGTTCTTC

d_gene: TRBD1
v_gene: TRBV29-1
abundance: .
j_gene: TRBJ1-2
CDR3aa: CSVRQDRTNYGYTF
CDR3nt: TGCAGCGTCCGGCAGGACAGGACTAACTATGGCTACACCTTC

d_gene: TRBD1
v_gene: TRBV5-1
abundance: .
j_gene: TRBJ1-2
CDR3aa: CASSPGTGTYGYTF
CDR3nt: TGCGCCAGCAGCCCAGGGACAGGGACCTATGGCTACACCTTC

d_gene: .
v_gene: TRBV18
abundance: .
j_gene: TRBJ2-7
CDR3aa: CASSQREADYEQYF
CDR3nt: TGTGCCAGCTCTCAAAGGGAGGCCGACTACGAGCAGTACTTC

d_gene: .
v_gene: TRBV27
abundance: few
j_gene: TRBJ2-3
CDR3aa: CASSLAGFADTQYF
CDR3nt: TGTGCCAGCAGTTTGGCAGGGTTTGCAGATACGCAGTATTTT

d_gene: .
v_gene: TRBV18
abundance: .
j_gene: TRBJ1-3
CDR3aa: CASSRTNSGNTIYF
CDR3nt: TGTGCCAGCTCACGAACAAACTCTGGAAACACCATATATTTT

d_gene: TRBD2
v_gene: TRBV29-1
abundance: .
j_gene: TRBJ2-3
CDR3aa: CSVSTSGADTQYF
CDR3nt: TGCAGCGTCAGTACTAGCGGGGCAGATACGCAGTATTTT

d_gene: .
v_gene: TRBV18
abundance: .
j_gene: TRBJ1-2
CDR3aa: CASSPQEDNYGYTF
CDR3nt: TGTGCCAGCTCACCCCAGGAAGACAACTATGGCTACACCTTC

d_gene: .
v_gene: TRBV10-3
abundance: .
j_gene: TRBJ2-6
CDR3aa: CAISESTGSGANVLTF
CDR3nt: TGTGCCATCAGTGAGTCGACAGGATCTGGGGCCAACGTCCTGACTTTC

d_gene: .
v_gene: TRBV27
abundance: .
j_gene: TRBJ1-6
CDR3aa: CASSSMGAQSPLHF
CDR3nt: TGTGCCAGCAGTTCGATGGGGGCACAATCACCCCTCCACTTT

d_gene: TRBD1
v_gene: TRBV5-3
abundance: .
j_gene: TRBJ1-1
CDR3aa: CAQGEGTGDTEAFF
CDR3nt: TGTGCCCAGGGTGAGGGGACAGGGGACACTGAAGCTTTCTTT

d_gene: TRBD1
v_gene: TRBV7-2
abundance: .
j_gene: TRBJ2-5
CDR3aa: CASSRRQGAETQYF
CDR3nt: TGTGCCAGCAGCCGAAGACAGGGGGCAGAGACCCAGTACTTC

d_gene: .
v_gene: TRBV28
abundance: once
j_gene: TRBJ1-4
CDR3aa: CASSGSGLGSEKLFF
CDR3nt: TGTGCCAGCAGTGGATCGGGTCTTGGCAGTGAAAAACTGTTTTTT

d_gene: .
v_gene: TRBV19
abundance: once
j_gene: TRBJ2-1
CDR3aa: CASSIGGNEQFF
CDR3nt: TGTGCCAGTAGTATAGGAGGAAATGAGCAGTTCTTC

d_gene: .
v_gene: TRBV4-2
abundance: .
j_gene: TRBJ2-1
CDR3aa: CASSFDRSSYNEQFF
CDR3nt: TGTGCCAGCAGCTTCGACCGGAGCTCCTACAATGAGCAGTTCTTC

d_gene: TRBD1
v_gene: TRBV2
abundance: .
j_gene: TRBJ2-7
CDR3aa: CASRDRGDEQYF
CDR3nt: TGTGCCAGCAGGGACAGGGGGGACGAGCAGTACTTC

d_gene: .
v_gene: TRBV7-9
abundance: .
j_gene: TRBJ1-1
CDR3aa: CASSLGSIEAFF
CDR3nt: TGTGCCAGCAGCTTAGGGAGTATTGAAGCTTTCTTT

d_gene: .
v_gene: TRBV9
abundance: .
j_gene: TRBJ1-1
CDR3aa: CASPSSQGGLGRQSTEAFF
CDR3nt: TGTGCCAGCCCCTCCAGTCAAGGTGGGTTGGGCCGCCAAAGCACTGAAGCTTTCTTT

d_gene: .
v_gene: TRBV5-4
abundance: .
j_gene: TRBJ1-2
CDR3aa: CASSAGLGGYTF
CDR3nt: TGTGCCAGCAGCGCGGGGCTGGGTGGCTACACCTTC

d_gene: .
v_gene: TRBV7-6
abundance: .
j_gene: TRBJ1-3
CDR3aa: CASSLDLDSVVSGNTIYF
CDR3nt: TGTGCCAGCAGCTTAGATTTAGACAGCGTCGTCTCTGGAAACACCATATATTTT

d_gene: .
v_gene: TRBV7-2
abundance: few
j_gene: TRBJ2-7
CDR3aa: CASSSSSGGRPYEQYF
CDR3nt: TGTGCCAGCAGCTCCTCGTCGGGGGGCAGACCCTACGAGCAGTACTTC

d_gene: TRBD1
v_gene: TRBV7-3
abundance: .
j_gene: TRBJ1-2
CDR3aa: CASSLTPTTQGAYGYTF
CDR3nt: TGTGCCAGCAGCTTAACGCCCACCACCCAGGGGGCGTATGGCTACACCTTC

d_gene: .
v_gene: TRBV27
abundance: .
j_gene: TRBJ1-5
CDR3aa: CASSGNNQPQHF
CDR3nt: TGTGCCTCCTCGGGGAACAATCAGCCCCAGCATTTT

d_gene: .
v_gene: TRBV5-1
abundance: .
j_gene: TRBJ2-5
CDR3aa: CASSRGWQETQYF
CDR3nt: TGCGCCAGCAGCAGGGGGTGGCAAGAGACCCAGTACTTC

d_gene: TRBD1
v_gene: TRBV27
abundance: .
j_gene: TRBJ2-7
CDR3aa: CASSPQGWSYEQYF
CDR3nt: TGTGCCAGCAGTCCACAGGGGTGGTCCTACGAGCAGTACTTC

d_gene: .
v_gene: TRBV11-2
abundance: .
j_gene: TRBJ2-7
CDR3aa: CASSPNLQEQYF
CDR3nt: TGTGCCAGCAGCCCCAACTTGCAAGAGCAGTACTTC

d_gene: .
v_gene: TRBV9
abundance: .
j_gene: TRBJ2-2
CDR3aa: CASSTRGLNTGELFF
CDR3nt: TGTGCCAGCAGCACAAGAGGCCTCAACACCGGGGAGCTGTTTTTT

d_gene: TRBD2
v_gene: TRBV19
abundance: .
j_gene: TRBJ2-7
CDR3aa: CASSPGLADYEQYF
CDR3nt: TGTGCCAGTAGTCCCGGACTAGCGGATTACGAGCAGTACTTC

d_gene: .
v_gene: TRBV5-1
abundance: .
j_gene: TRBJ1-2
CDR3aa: CASSLSEGYGYTF
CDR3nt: TGCGCCAGCAGCTTAAGTGAGGGCTATGGCTACACCTTC

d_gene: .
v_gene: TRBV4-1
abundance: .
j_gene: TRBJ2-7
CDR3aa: CASAPAERIYEQYF
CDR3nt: TGCGCCAGCGCCCCGGCGGAGAGGATCTACGAGCAGTACTTC

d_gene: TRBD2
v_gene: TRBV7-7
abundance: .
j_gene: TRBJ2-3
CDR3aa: CASSLRLAGPSSTDTQYF
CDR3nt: TGTGCTAGCAGCTTAAGACTAGCGGGGCCCTCTAGCACAGATACGCAGTATTTT

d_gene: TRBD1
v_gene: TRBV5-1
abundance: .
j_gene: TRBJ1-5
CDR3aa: CASSLQGENNQPQHF
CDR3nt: TGCGCCAGCAGCTTACAGGGGGAAAACAATCAGCCCCAGCATTTT

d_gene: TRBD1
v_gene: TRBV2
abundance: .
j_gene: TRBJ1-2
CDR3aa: CASSTIPGGADGYTF
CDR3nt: TGTGCCAGCAGTACCATTCCAGGGGGCGCGGATGGCTACACCTTC

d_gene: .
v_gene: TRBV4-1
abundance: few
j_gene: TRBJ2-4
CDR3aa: CASSQGQGKNIQYF
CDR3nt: TGCGCCAGCAGCCAAGGCCAGGGCAAAAACATTCAGTACTTC

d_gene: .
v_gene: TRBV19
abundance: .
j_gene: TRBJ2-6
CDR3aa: CASSIQGSGANVLTF
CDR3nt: TGTGCCAGTAGTATCCAGGGCTCTGGGGCCAACGTCCTGACTTTC

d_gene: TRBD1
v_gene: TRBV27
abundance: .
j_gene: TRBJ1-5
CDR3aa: CASSSLRDSYSNQPQHF
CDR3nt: TGTGCCAGCAGTTCCCTCCGGGACAGTTATAGCAATCAGCCCCAGCATTTT

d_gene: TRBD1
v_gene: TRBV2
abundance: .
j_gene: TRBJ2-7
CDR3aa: CATKSPGQGLEQYF
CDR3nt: TGTGCCACCAAAAGTCCGGGACAGGGACTCGAGCAGTACTTC

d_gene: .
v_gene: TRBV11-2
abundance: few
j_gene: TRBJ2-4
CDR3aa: CASSLDRGYRVWNIQYF
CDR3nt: TGTGCCAGCAGCTTAGATAGAGGATACAGGGTATGGAACATTCAGTACTTC

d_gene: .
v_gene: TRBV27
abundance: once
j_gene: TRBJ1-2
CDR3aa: CASSLDISEGYTF
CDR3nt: TGTGCCAGCAGTTTAGACATATCCGAAGGCTACACCTTC

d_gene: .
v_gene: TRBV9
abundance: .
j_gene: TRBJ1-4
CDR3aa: CASSGPGAGEKLFF
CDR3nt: TGTGCCAGCAGCGGTCCAGGGGCGGGCGAAAAACTGTTTTTT

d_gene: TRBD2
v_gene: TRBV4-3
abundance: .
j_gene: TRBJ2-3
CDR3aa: CASSQDGKGGTDTQYF
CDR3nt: TGCGCCAGCAGCCAAGATGGGAAGGGAGGGACAGATACGCAGTATTTT

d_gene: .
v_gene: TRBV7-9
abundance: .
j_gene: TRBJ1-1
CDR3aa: CASSQPKLDRGTEAFF
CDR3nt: TGTGCCAGCAGCCAACCCAAGCTAGACCGGGGCACTGAAGCTTTCTTT

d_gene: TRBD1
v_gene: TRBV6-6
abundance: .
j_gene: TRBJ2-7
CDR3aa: CASSMGQIYEQYF
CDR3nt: TGTGCCAGCAGCATGGGACAGATCTACGAGCAGTACTTC

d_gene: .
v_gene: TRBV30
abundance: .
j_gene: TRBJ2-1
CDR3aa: CAWRGGTGYSVAGGPQFF
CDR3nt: TGTGCCTGGAGAGGCGGGACAGGGTATTCGGTAGCGGGGGGCCCTCAGTTCTTC

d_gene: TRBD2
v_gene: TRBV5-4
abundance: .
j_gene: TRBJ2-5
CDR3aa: CASSVTSRQETQYF
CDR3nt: TGTGCCAGCAGCGTGACTAGCAGACAAGAGACCCAGTACTTC

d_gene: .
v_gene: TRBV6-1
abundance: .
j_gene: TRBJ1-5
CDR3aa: CASSELGWANQPQHF
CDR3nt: TGTGCCAGCAGTGAACTGGGTTGGGCCAATCAGCCCCAACATTTT

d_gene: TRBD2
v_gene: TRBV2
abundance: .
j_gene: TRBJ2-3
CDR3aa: CASRKGTSDGDTQYF
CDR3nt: TGTGCCAGCAGGAAGGGGACTAGCGATGGAGATACGCAGTATTTT

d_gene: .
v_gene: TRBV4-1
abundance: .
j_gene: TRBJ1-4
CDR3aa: CASSQFSDTTNEKLFF
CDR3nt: TGCGCCAGCAGCCAATTCAGTGATACAACTAATGAAAAACTGTTTTTT

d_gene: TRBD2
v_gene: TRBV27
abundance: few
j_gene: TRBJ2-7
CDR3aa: CASSPTSPGTMSYEQYF
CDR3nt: TGTGCCAGTTCCCCGACGTCCCCCGGGACTATGTCCTACGAGCAGTACTTC